The sequence of this T cell receptor (beta chain) was determined in a study of cytomegalovirus exposure and HLA in healthy donors. Whole-study results and caveats: There were three CMV-associated chains whose specificity for CMV antigens was confirmed in vitro. The study recorded fewer than 200 TCR beta chains that were cytomegalovirus-associated.

Data came from immunoSEQ multiplex PCR; TCRdb stores just in-frame clones and leaves some out. The data show 100,000 to 120,000 clones, with approximately 90% seen just once and around 2% held by the top ten. A word on this clone: Antigen unknown.

Germline V gives CDR1 GTSNPN, CDR2 SVGIG (reference sequence). Trimming removed 1 base at V and 1 base at J, with 11 bases between. This CDR3 is 15 amino acids long. J is TRBJ1-5 and V is TRBV30, with D possibly matching TRBD1 (5 bases). The clonotype originates from a woman aged 18-35 years in good health and CMV-seronegative. The specimen sequenced was PBMCs. CDR3 residues: CAWSAGTLSNQPQHF. Written as DNA, the CDR3 is TGTGCCTGGAGTGCCGGGACTTTAAGCAATCAGCCCCAGCATTTT.